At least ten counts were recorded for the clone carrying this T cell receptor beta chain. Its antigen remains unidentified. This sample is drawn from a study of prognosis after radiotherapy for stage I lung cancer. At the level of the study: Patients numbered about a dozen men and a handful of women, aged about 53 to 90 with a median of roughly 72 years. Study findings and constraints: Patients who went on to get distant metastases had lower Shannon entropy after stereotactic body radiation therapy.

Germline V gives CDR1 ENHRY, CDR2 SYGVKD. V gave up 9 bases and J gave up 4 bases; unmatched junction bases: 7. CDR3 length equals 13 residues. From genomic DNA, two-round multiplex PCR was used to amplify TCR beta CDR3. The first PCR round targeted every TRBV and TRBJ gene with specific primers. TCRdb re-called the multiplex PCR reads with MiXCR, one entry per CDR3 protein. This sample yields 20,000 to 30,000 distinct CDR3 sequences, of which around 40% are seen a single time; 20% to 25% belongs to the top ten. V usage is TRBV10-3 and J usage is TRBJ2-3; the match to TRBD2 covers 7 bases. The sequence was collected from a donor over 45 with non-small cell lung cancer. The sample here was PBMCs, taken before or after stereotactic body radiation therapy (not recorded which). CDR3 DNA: TGTGCCATTAGGAGCGGGACCCCAGATACGCAGTATTTT. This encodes CAIRSGTPDTQYF.